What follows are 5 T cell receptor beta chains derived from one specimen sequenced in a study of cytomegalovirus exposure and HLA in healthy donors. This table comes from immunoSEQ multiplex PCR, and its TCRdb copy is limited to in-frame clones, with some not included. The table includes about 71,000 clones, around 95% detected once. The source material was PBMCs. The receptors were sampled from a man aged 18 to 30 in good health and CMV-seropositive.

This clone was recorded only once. The CDR3 spells CASSGRTGDTQYF. In DNA, the CDR3 is TGTGCCAGCAGCGGACGAACGGGGGATACGCAGTATTTT. The V and J genes are TRBV9 and TRBJ2-3, with D perhaps TRBD2 (5 bases). The CDR3 contains 13 residues. The germline V gene encodes CDR1 SGDLS and CDR2 YYNGEE. V was cut by 3 bases and J by 6 bases, with 11 bases left in between.

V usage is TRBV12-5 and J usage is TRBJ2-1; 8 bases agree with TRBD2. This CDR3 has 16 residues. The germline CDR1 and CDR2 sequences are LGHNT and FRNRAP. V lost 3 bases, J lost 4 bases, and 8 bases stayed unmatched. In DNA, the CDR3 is TGTGCTAGTGGTTTCACAGCGGGAGAGAAATACAATGAGCAGTTCTTC. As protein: CASGFTAGEKYNEQFF.

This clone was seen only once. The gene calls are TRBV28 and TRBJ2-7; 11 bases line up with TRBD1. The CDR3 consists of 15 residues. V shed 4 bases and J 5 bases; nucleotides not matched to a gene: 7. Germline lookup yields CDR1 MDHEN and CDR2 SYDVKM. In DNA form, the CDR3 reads TGTGCCAGCAGTTCTTCCGGGACAGGGGGTCACGAGCAGTACTTC. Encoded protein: CASSSSGTGGHEQYF.

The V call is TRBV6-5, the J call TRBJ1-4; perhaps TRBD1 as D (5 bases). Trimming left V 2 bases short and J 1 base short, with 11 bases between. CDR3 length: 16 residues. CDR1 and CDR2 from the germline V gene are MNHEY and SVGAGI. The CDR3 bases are TGTGCCAGCAGTTACAAAGGGGATGAAACTAATGAAAAACTGTTTTTT. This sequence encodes CASSYKGDETNEKLFF.

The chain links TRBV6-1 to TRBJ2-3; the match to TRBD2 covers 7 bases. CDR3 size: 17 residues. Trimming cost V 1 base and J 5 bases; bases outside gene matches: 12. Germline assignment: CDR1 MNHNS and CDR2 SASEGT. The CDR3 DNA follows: TGTGCCAGCAGTGAAGATGGGAGGGAGGGCCATCTAGATACGCAGTATTTT. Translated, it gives CASSEDGREGHLDTQYF.